The clone carrying this TCR beta chain has a count of ten or more. Its antigen is as yet unknown. The data originate from a study of T-cell reconstitution after alpha-beta-depleted transplantation in children. Points from the study as a whole: Several hundred expanded graft clones reportedly gave rise to the alpha-beta T cells present about two months after transplant. It was surviving recipient T cells and thymic progenitors that gave some patients high TCRbeta diversity at day 60.

CDR3 length equals 15 residues. Germline V gene data show CDR1 as MDHEN and CDR2 as SYDVKM. V was pared by 6 bases and J by 1 base, with 7 bases of the junction left unmatched. This sample's TCRbeta library carried unique molecular identifier barcodes. TCRdb reprocessed the PCR reads with MiXCR, giving one entry per CDR3 protein. The sample shows about 600,000 distinct CDR3 sequences, roughly 23% of them seen only once. This specimen consisted of PBMCs, mostly from graft donor cells, obtained 360 days after TCRalphabeta/CD19-depleted stem cell transplant. This chain uses TRBV28 with TRBJ2-5, with 8 bases fitting TRBD2. The sequence was collected from a boy younger than two who had a stem cell transplant for acute myeloid leukemia, so the T cells may come from the graft donor. CDR3 bases: TGTGCCAGCAGCCATCAGGGACTAGTCCAAGAGACCCAGTACTTC. Its protein product is CASSHQGLVQETQYF.